Below, 20 T cell receptor beta chains from the same sample are listed, as sequenced in a study of Graves' ophthalmopathy and Graves' hyperthyroidism. Investigators amplified TCR beta CDR3 regions from RNA transcripts. The workflow started with a first-round RT-PCR run with HTBI primers and then moved on to a second-round multiplex PCR. TCRdb ran MiXCR on the multiplex PCR reads and lists one entry per CDR3 protein. Of around 660,000 distinct CDR3 sequences in the sample, about 38% were seen once. Specimen: peripheral blood. These receptors all come from an adult man with Graves' ophthalmopathy.

The rearrangement joins TRBV15 to TRBJ2-5, with D tentatively TRBD2 (6 bases). The CDR3 loop spans 14 amino acids. V was clipped by 1 base and J by 2 bases, with 8 bases between them. CDR1 is LNHNV, CDR2 YYDKDF, per germline (reference sequence). The CDR3 loop reads CATSRVAEQETQYF. The CDR3, as DNA: TGTGCCACCAGCAGAGTAGCGGAGCAAGAGACCCAGTACTTC. The whole variable domain, filled in from reference TRBV15 and TRBJ2-5, reads DAMVIQNPRYQVTQFGKPVTLSCSQTLNHNVMYWYQQKSSQAPKLLFHYYDKDFNNEADTPDNFQSRRPNTSFCFLDIRSPGLGDTAMYLCATSRVAEQETQYFGPGTRLLVL.

This clonotype was counted a few times. V is TRBV10-3 and J is TRBJ2-7; TRBD1 matches at 7 bases. CDR3 length equals 12 residues. Trimming took 10 bases from V and 3 from J; bases not matched to a gene: 6. Per the germline V gene, CDR1 is ENHRY and CDR2 is SYGVKD. The CDR3 loop is CATQDRLYEQYF. DNA of the CDR3: TGTGCCACCCAGGACAGGCTCTACGAGCAGTACTTC.

This clonotype was detected only a few times. The genes are TRBV5-8 and TRBJ1-4; D is unclear. V was shortened by 2 bases and J by 5 bases, with 7 bases between the two germline ends. CDR1 and CDR2 (germline): SGHTS, YDEGEE. The CDR3 runs to 13 residues. CDR3 loop: CASSFEGNEKLFF. The CDR3 nucleotides are TGTGCCAGCAGCTTCGAAGGGAATGAAAAACTGTTTTTT.

This clonotype was observed at least ten times. The chain is built from TRBV9 and TRBJ1-2, with a tentative D call TRBD1 (6 bases). In germline, CDR1 is SGDLS, CDR2 YYNGEE. V was pared by 4 bases and J by 5 bases, with 12 bases between. The CDR3 length is 13 residues. This chain's CDR3 is CASSQRTDYGYTF. For the CDR3, the DNA is TGTGCCAGCAGCCAAAGGACAGATTATGGCTACACCTTC.

There are many counts of this clonotype. The J gene is TRBJ1-6, the V gene TRBV12-3 or TRBV12-4; D gene unclear. V was cut by 8 bases and J by 0 bases, with 17 bases left in between. This CDR3 has 17 amino acids. As DNA, the CDR3 is TGTGCCAGCGGATATCACTGGCCGAGCTCCTATAATTCACCCCTCCACTTT. Translating it yields CASGYHWPSSYNSPLHF.

This clonotype has at least ten counts. The V and J genes are TRBV5-8 and TRBJ2-2, with D unresolved. The V gene's germline CDR1 is SGHTS and CDR2 YDEGEE. The V end was cut by 2 bases, the J end by 6 bases, with 8 bases between. The CDR3 is 13 residues long. The CDR3 loop is CASSFSFAGELFF. The CDR3, as DNA: TGTGCCAGCAGCTTTTCGTTCGCCGGGGAGCTGTTTTTT.

The CDR3 protein is CASSPTGTAIYEQYF. The CDR3 bases are TGCGCCAGCAGCCCTACTGGGACAGCTATTTACGAGCAGTACTTC. The chain links TRBV5-1 to TRBJ2-7; 7 bases agree with TRBD1. V shed 4 bases and J 4 bases; nucleotides not matched to a gene: 11. The V gene's germline CDR1 is SGHRS and CDR2 YFSETQ. The CDR3 consists of 15 residues.

This clonotype appeared many times. J is TRBJ2-6 and V is TRBV29-1; D call uncertain. V dropped 1 base and J dropped 0 bases, with 7 bases sitting between them. CDR1 and CDR2 (germline): SQVTM, ANQGSEA. The CDR3 length is 15 residues. The CDR3 nucleotides are TGCAGCGTTGAAGTAACCCGCTCTGGGGCCAACGTCCTGACTTTC. Translation: CSVEVTRSGANVLTF.

As concerns this clonotype: This may be a read error: a much more frequent sequence differs by one nucleotide. This chain links TRBV7-9 with TRBJ2-7, with D unclear. The CDR3 totals 14 residues. CDR1 and CDR2 (germline): SEHNR, FQNEAQ (reference sequence). The CDR3 sequence: CASSYLPDSYGQYF. DNA of the CDR3: TGTGCCAGCAGTTACCTTCCAGACTCCTACGGGCAGTACTTC.

This clonotype was counted many times. The chain combines TRBV7-9 with TRBJ1-2; D ambiguous. V lost 6 bases to trimming and J lost 6 bases, with 8 bases between them. CDR3 length: 11 amino acids. Germline V gene sequence: CDR1 SEHNR, CDR2 FQNEAQ (reference sequence). CDR3 sequence (DNA): TGTGCCAGCAGTTTCATCGATGGCTACACCTTC. Translating it yields CASSFIDGYTF.

The J gene is TRBJ2-5, the V gene TRBV29-1; 9 bases are a match to TRBD1. The CDR3 covers 14 residues. V was clipped by 4 bases and J by 5 bases; unmatched bases: 8. CDR1 is SQVTM and CDR2 is ANQGSEA in the germline V gene. In DNA form, the CDR3 reads TGCAGCGTTGCTTCCGGGACAGGGTGGGAGACCCAGTACTTC. Translated, it gives CSVASGTGWETQYF.

In its sample, this clonotype was seen many times. The chain carries TRBV5-5 and TRBJ2-7; a weak D match, TRBD2 (6 bases). Germline V CDR1 and CDR2: SGHKS, YYEKEE (reference sequence). The CDR3 is 13 amino acids. Between the trimmed V and J ends, which lost 4 bases and 5 bases, there was a span of 13 bases. The CDR3 reads CASSPGDPHEQYF. CDR3 sequence (DNA): TGTGCCAGCAGCCCGGGGGACCCCCACGAGCAGTACTTC.

This clonotype has only a few counts. The chain uses TRBV12-5 and TRBJ1-1, with D unclear. V was trimmed by 7 bases and J by 3 bases, leaving 12 bases between them. There are 13 residues in the CDR3. From germline, CDR1 is LGHNT and CDR2 FRNRAP. Here the CDR3 DNA reads TGTGCTAGTGCCCCCCCCAGAGACACTGAAGCTTTCTTT. Its protein product is CASAPPRDTEAFF.

The rearrangement uses TRBV29-1 and TRBJ2-5; TRBD1 matches 9 bases. From germline, CDR1 is SQVTM and CDR2 ANQGSEA. The CDR3 runs to 13 residues. V shed 8 bases and J 3 bases; nucleotides not matched to a gene: 7. The CDR3 spells CSSRTGAEETQYF. CDR3 DNA: TGCAGCTCCAGGACAGGGGCTGAAGAGACCCAGTACTTC. Complete variable domain (other parts from reference TRBV29-1 and TRBJ2-5): SAVISQKPSRDICQRGTSLTIQCQVDSQVTMMFWYRQQPGQSLTLIATANQGSEATYESGFVIDKFPISRPNLTFSTLTVSNMSPEDSSIYLCSSRTGAEETQYFGPGTRLLVL.

This clonotype came up many times. The rearrangement links TRBV7-2 to TRBJ2-7; D is unclear. Germline-derived CDR1 and CDR2 are SGHTA and FQGNSA. The CDR3 consists of 14 residues. V lost 4 bases and J lost 2, with 12 bases in between. DNA of the CDR3: TGTGCCAGCAGCTCCTTTAGAGGCCCCTACGAGCAGTACTTC. Translating gives CASSSFRGPYEQYF.

With regard to this clonotype: A junction boundary mismatches the germline segment, possibly from a read error. The rearrangement uses TRBV7-2 and TRBJ1-5; 11 positions match TRBD1. This CDR3 has 15 amino acids. Germline CDR1 reads SGHTA; CDR2 reads FQGNSA. The CDR3 nucleotides read TGTGCCAGCAGCTTAGTGGACAGGGGGCTATCGCCCGAGCATTTT. Its translation is CASSLVDRGLSPEHF.

The chain has TRBV11-1 and TRBJ1-2, with no clear D. The CDR3 is 13 residues long. V lost 7 bases and J lost 8, with 17 bases in between. Germline CDR1 is SGHAT and CDR2 is FQDESV (reference sequence). The CDR3 region is CASTPNVPGGYTF. The CDR3 nucleotides read TGTGCCAGCACTCCGAATGTCCCCGGCGGCTACACCTTC.

This clonotype was seen ten or more times. The rearrangement uses TRBV12-3 or TRBV12-4 and TRBJ1-2; TRBD1 aligns across 11 bases. This CDR3 has 16 amino acids. V lost 5 bases and J lost 4; bases outside the gene matches: 9. The chain's CDR3 is CASSPRRTGGSYGYTF. In DNA, the CDR3 is TGTGCCAGCAGTCCGCGTCGGACAGGGGGCTCCTATGGCTACACCTTC.

In this sample, this clonotype turned up a few times. At one end, the junction sequence differs from germline, possibly due to a read error. The chain joins TRBV10-2 to TRBJ2-7; the D gene is possibly TRBD2 (5 bases). This CDR3 has 11 amino acids. Per the germline V gene, CDR1 is WSHSY and CDR2 is SAAADI. The CDR3 spells CASTTGDEQYF. DNA for the CDR3: TGTGCCAGCACCACCGGGGACGAGCAGTACTTC.

This clonotype was seen more than once but under ten times. The chain joins TRBV5-4 to TRBJ1-1, with D unclear. Germline CDR1 SGHNT, CDR2 YYREEE (reference sequence). The length of the CDR3 is 11 residues. The ends were cut back, 5 bases at V and 8 bases at J, with 10 bases in the middle. DNA for the CDR3: TGTGCCAGCAGTTCCGGATTAGAAGCTTTCTTT. Protein product: CASSSGLEAFF.